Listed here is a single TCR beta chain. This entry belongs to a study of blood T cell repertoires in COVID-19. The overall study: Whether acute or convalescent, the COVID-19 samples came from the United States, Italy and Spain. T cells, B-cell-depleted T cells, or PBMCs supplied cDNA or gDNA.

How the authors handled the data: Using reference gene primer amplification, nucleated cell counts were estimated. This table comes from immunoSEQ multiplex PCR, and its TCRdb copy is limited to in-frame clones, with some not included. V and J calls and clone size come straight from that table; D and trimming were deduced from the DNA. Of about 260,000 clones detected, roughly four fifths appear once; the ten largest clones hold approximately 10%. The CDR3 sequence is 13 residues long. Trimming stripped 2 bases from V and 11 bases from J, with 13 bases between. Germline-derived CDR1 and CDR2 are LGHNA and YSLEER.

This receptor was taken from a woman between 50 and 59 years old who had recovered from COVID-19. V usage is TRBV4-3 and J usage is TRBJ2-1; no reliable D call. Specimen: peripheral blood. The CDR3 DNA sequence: TGCGCCAGCAGCCAAAACGTGGGCAGACAGCAGTTCTTC. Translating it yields CASSQNVGRQQFF.